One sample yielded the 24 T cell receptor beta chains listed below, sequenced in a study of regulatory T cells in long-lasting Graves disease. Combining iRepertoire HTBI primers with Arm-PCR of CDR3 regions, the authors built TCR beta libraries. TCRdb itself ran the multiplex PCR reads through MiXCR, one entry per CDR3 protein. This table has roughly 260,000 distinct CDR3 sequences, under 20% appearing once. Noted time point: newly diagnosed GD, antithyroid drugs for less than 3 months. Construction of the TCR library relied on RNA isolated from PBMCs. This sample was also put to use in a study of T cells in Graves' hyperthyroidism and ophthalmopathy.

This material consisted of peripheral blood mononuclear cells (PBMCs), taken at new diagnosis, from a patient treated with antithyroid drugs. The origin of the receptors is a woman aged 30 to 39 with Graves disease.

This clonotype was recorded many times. DNA of the CDR3: TGCGCCAGCAGCTTGGGTCAGTCGAACACTGAAGCTTTCTTT. Its protein is CASSLGQSNTEAFF. V usage is TRBV5-1 and J usage is TRBJ1-1; D not resolved. Trimming removed 0 bases from V and 1 base from J, with 7 bases in between. Germline CDR1 and CDR2: SGHRS and YFSETQ. The CDR3 is made up of 14 amino acids.

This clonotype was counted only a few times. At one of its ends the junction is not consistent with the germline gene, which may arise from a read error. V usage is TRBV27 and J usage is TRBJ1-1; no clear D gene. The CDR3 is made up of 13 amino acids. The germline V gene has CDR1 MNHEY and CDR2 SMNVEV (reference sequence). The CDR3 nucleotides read TGTGCCAGCAGTTCCCGGATGAACACTGAAGCTCTCTTT. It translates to CASSSRMNTEALF.

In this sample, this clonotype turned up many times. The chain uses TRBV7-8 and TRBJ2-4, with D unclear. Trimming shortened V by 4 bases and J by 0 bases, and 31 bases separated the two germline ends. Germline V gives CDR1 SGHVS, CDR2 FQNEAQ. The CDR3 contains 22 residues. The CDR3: CASSSLLPGPQDRISAKNIQYF. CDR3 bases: TGTGCCAGCAGCTCCCTACTTCCAGGCCCACAAGACCGGATTTCAGCCAAAAACATTCAGTACTTC.

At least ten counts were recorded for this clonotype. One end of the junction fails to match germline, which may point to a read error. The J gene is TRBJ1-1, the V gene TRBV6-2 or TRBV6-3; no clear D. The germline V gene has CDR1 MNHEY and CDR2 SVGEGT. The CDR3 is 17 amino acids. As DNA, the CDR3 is TGCGCCAGCAGTTACCCCCCGTCCTATCCCATGAACACTGAAGCTTTCTTT. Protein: CASSYPPSYPMNTEAFF.

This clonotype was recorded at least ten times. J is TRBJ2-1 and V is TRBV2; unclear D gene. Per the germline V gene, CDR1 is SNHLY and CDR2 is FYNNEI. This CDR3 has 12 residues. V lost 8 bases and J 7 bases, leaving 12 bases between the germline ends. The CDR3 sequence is CASEPAGNEQFF. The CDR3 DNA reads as TGTGCCAGCGAACCAGCTGGGAATGAGCAGTTCTTC.

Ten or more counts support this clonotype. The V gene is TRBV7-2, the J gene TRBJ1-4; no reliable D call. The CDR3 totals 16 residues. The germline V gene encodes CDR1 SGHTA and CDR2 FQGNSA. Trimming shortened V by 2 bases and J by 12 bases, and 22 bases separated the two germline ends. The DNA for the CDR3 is TGTGCCAGCAGCTTAACGGCCAGCTCCTTGCGCCTACAACTGTTTTTT. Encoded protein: CASSLTASSLRLQLFF.

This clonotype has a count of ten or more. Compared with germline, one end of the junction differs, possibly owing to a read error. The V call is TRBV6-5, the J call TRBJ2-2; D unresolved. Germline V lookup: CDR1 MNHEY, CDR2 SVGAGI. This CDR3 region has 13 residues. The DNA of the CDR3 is TGTGCCAGCACTTACCCTGGAACCGGGGAGCTGTTTTTT. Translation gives CASTYPGTGELFF.

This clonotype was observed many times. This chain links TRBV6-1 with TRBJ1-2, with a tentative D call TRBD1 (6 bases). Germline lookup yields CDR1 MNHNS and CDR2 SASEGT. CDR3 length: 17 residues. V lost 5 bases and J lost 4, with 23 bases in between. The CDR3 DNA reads TGTGCCAGCAGTATCGGGGAATTGACAGGCGAGTCCTATGGCTACACCTTC. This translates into CASSIGELTGESYGYTF.

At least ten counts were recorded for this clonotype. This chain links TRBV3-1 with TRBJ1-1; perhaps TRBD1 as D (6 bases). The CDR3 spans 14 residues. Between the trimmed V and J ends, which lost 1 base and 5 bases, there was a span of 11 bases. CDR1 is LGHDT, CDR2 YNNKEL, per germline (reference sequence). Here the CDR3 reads CASSQAKGVTEAFF. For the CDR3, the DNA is TGTGCCAGCAGCCAAGCGAAGGGGGTAACTGAAGCTTTCTTT.

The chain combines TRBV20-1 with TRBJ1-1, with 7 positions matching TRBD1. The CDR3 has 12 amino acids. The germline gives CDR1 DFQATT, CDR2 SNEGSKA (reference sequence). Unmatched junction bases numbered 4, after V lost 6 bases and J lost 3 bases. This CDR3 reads CSAGTAYTEAFF. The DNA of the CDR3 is TGCAGTGCCGGGACAGCATACACTGAAGCTTTCTTT.

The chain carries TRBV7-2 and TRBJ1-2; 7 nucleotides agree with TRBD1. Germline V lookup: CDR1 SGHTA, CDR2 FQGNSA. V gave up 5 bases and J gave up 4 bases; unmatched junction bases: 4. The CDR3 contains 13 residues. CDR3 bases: TGTGCCAGCAGCCCGGAGGGGGCCTATGGCTACACCTTC. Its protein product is CASSPEGAYGYTF.

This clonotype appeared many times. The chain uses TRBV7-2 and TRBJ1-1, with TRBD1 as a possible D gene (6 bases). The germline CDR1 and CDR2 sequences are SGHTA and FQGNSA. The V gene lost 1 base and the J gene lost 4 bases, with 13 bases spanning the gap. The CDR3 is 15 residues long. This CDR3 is CASSLDGGRVTEAFF. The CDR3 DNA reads TGTGCCAGCAGCTTAGACGGGGGCAGGGTCACTGAAGCTTTCTTT.

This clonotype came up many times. The CDR3 nucleotides are TGCGCCAGCAGCCCCGGGACAGGGGATTCACCCCTCCACTTT. As protein: CASSPGTGDSPLHF. The gene calls are TRBV5-1 and TRBJ1-6; 10 bases fit TRBD1. Germline V CDR1 and CDR2: SGHRS, YFSETQ. CDR3 length: 14 amino acids. Trimming removed 4 bases from V and 8 bases from J; junction bases left unmatched: 3.

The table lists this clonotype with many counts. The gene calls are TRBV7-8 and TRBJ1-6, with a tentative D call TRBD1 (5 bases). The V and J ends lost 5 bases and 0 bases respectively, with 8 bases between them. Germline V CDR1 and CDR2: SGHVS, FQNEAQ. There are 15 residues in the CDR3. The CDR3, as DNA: TGTGCCAGCAGCCGGGGACTCTCCTATAATTCACCCCTCCACTTT. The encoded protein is CASSRGLSYNSPLHF.

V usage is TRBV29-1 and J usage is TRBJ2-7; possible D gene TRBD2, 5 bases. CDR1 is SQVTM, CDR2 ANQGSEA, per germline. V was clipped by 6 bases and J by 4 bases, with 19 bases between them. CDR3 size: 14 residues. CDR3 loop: CSVSLQRWGYEQYF. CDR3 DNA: TGCAGCGTGAGCCTCCAGCGGTGGGGTTACGAGCAGTACTTC.

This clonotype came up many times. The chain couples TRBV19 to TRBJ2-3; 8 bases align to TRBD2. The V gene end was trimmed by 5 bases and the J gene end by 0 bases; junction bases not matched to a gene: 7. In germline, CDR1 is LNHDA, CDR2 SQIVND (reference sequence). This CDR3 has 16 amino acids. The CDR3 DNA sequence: TGTGCCAGTAGTGCCTTCACTAGCGGAAGCACAGATACGCAGTATTTT. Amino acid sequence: CASSAFTSGSTDTQYF.

CDR3 in DNA: TGTGCCTGGAGTATCAGCACAGATACGCAGTATTTT. This sequence encodes CAWSISTDTQYF. The V call is TRBV30, the J call TRBJ2-3; D not certain. The CDR3 is made up of 12 amino acids. Between the trimmed V and J ends, which lost 2 bases and 0 bases, there was a span of 3 bases. Germline V gene data show CDR1 as GTSNPN and CDR2 as SVGIG (reference sequence).

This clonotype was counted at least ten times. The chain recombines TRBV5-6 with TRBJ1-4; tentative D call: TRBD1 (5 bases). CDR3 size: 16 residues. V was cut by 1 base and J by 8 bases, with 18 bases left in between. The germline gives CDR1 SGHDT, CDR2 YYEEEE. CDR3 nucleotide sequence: TGTGCCAGCAGCTTGAGGGGTCGGGAATTCACCGAAAAACTGTTTTTT. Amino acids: CASSLRGREFTEKLFF.

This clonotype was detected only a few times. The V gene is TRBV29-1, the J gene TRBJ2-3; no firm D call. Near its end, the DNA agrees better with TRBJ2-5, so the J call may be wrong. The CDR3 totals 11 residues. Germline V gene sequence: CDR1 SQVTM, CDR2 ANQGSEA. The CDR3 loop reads CSVGLLGTQYF. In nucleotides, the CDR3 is TGCAGCGTTGGACTCTTGGGGACCCAGTACTTC.

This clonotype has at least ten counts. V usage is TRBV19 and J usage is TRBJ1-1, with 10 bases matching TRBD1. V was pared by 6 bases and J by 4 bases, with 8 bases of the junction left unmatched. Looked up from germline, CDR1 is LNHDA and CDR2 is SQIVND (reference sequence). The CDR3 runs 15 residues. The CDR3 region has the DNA TGTGCCAGTAGACTTTGGGACAGGGGTGTCACTGAAGCTTTCTTT. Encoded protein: CASRLWDRGVTEAFF.

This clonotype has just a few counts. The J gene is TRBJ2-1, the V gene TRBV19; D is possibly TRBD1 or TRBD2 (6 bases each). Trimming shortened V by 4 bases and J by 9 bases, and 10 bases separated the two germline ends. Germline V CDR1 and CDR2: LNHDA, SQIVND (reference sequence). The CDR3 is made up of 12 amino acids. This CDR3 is CASSRGGLEQFF. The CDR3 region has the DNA TGTGCCAGTAGTAGAGGGGGGCTTGAGCAGTTCTTC.

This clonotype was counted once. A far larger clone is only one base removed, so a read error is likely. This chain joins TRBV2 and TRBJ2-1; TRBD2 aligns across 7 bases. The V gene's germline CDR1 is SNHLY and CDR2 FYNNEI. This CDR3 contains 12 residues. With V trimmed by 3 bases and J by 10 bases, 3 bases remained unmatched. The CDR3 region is CASSEGGTEQFF. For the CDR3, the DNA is TGTGCCAGCAGTGAGGGGGGGACCGAGCAGTTCTTC.

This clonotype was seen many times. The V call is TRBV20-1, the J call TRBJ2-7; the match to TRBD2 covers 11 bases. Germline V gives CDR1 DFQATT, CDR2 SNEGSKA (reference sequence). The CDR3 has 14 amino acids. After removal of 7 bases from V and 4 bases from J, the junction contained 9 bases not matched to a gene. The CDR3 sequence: CSVPKTSGAYEQYF. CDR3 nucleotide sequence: TGCAGTGTACCGAAGACTAGCGGGGCGTACGAGCAGTACTTC.

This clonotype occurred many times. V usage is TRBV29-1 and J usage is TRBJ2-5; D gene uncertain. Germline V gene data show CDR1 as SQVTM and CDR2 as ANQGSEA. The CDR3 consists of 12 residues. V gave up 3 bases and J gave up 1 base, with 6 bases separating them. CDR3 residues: CSVDASQETQYF. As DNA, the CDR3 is TGCAGCGTTGACGCGAGCCAAGAGACCCAGTACTTC.